Ten or more counts support the clone carrying this T cell receptor beta chain. The antigen remains undetermined. The sample is drawn from a study of CD8 T cells in ankylosing spondylitis. General study results and limits: Characteristic, it appeared, of ankylosing spondylitis blood was a TCR beta motif of seven or eight highly homologous variants. Disease-linked clones reportedly concentrated significantly in matched ankylosing spondylitis synovial fluid.

The trim removed 4 bases at V and 3 bases at J, leaving 6 bases unmatched. Germline V lookup: CDR1 DFQATT, CDR2 SNEGSKA (reference sequence). The CDR3 is 16 amino acids. In making TCR beta libraries, quantitative 5'-RACE with molecular barcodes was used. TCRdb itself ran the 5' RACE reads through MiXCR, one entry per CDR3 protein. The repertoire holds under 300,000 distinct CDR3 sequences, with about 10% as singletons. This sequence joins TRBV20-1 and TRBJ2-2; TRBD2 matches 12 bases. The sample taken for sequencing was blood, either unsorted or a sorted T cell fraction (not recorded which). This sequence originates from a male donor with ankylosing spondylitis or in good health (not recorded which). The CDR3 is CSATPSGRADTGELFF. CDR3 bases: TGCAGTGCTACGCCTAGCGGGAGGGCCGACACCGGGGAGCTGTTTTTT.